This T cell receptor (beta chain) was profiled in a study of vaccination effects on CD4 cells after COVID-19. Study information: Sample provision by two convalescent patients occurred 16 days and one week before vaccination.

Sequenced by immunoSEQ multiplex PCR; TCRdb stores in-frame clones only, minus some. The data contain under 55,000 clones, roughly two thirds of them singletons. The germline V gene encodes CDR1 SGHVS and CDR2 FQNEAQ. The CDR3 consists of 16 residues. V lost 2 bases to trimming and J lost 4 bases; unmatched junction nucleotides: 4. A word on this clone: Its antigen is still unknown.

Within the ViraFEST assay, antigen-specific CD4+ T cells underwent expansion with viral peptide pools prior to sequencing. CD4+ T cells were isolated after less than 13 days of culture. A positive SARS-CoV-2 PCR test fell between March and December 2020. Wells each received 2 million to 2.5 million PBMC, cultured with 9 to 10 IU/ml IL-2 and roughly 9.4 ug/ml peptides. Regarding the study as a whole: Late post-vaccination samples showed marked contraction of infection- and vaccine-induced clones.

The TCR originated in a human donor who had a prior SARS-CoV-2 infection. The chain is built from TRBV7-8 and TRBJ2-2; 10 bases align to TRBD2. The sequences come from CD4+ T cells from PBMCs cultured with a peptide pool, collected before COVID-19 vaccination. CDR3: CASSLRERGGTGELFF. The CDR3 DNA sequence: TGTGCCAGCAGCTTACGCGAGCGGGGGGGCACCGGGGAGCTGTTTTTT.